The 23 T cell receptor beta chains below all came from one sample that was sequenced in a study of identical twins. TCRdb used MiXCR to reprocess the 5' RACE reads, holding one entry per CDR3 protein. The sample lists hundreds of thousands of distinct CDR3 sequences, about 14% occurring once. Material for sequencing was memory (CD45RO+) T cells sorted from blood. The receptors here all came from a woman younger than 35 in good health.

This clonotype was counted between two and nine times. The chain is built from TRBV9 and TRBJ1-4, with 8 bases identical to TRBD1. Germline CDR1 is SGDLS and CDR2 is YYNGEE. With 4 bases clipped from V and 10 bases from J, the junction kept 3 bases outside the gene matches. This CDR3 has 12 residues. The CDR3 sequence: CASSPDRGKLFF. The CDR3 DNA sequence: TGTGCCAGCAGCCCCGACAGGGGAAAACTGTTTTTT.

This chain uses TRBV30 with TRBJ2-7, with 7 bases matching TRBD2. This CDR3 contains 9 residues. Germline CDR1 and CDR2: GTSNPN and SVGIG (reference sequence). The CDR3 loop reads CLLGGEQYF. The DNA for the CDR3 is TGTTTACTCGGGGGGGAGCAGTACTTC.

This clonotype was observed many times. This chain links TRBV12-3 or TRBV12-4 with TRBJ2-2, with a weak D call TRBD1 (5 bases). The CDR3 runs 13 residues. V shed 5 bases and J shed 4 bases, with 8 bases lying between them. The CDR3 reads CASSETGTGELFF. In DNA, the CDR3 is TGTGCCAGCAGTGAAACAGGCACCGGGGAGCTGTTTTTT.

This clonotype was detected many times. The CDR3: CSAAPQEGVSGYEQYF. The CDR3 DNA reads TGCAGTGCTGCCCCGCAGGAGGGAGTTTCCGGGTACGAGCAGTACTTC. The V call is TRBV20-1, the J call TRBJ2-7; possibly TRBD2 for D (6 bases). V lost 5 bases and J 4 bases, leaving 24 bases between the germline ends. CDR1 is DFQATT and CDR2 is SNEGSKA in the germline V gene (reference sequence). The CDR3 runs to 16 residues.

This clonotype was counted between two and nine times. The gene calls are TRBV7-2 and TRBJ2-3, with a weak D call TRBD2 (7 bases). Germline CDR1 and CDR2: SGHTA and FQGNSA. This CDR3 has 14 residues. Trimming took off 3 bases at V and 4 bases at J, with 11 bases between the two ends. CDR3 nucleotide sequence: TGTGCCAGCAGCTTCGGCGGGGGCGCAGATACGCAGTATTTT. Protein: CASSFGGGADTQYF.

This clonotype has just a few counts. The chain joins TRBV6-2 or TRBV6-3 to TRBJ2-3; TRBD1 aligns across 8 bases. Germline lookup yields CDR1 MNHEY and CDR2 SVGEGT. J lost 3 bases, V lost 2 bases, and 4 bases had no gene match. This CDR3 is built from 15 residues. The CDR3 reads CASSYGTGTTDTQYF. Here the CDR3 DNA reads TGTGCCAGCAGTTACGGGACAGGTACTACAGATACGCAGTATTTT.

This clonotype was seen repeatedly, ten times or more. In DNA, the CDR3 is TGTGCCAGCAGCCAATATACGAACACCGGGGAGCTGTTTTTT. Its translation is CASSQYTNTGELFF. This rearrangement joins TRBV14 to TRBJ2-2, with D uncertain. The CDR3 has 14 residues. Trimming cost V 2 bases and J 0 bases, with 4 bases left between them. The germline gives CDR1 SGHDN, CDR2 FVKESK.

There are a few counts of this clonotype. The CDR3 loop is CSVVKREWGEQFF. CDR3 DNA sequence: TGCAGTGTCGTCAAGCGGGAGTGGGGTGAGCAGTTCTTC. V and J are TRBV20-1 and TRBJ2-1, with 8 positions matching TRBD2. The germline CDR1 and CDR2 sequences are DFQATT and SNEGSKA (reference sequence). Trimming took 7 bases from V and 9 from J; bases not matched to a gene: 11. The CDR3 totals 13 residues.

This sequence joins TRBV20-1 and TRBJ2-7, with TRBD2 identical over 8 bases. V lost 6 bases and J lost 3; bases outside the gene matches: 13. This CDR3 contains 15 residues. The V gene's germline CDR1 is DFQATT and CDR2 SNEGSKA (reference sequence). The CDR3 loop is CSAESLAGPFYEQYF. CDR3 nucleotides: TGCAGTGCCGAATCCTTAGCGGGACCATTCTACGAGCAGTACTTC.

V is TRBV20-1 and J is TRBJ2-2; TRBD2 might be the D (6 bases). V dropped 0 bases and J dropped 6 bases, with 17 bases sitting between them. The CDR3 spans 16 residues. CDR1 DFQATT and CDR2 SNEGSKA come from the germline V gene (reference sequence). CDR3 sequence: CSARDYRLVDAGELFF. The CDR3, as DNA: TGCAGTGCTAGAGATTACAGACTAGTAGACGCCGGGGAGCTGTTTTTT.

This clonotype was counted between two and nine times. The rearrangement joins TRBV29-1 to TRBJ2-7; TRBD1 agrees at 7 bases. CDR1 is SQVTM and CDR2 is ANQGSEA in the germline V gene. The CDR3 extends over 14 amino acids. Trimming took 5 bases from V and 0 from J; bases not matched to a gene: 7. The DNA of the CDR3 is TGCAGCGTTAACCGGGACAGCAACTCCTACGAGCAGTACTTC. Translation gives CSVNRDSNSYEQYF.

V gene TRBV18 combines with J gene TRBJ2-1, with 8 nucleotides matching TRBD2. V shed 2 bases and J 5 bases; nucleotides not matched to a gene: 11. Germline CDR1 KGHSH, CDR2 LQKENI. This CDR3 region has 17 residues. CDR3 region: CASSPAVGGGPHNEQFF. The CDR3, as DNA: TGTGCCAGCTCACCAGCAGTCGGGGGGGGCCCCCACAATGAGCAGTTCTTC.

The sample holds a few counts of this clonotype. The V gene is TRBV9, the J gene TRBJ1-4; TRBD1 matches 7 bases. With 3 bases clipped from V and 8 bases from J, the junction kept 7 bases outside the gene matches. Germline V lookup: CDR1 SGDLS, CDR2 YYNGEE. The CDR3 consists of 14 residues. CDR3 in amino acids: CASSAGQADEKLFF. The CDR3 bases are TGTGCCAGCAGCGCAGGACAGGCTGACGAAAAACTGTTTTTT.

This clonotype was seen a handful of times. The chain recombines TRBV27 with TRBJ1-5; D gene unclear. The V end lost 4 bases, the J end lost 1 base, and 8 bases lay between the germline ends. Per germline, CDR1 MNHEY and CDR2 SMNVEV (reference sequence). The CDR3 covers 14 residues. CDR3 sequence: CASSSWRSNQPQHF. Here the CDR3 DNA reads TGTGCCAGCAGTTCCTGGAGAAGCAATCAGCCCCAGCATTTT.

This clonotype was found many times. CDR3 sequence reads: CSARFYTHYNEQFF. CDR3 coding DNA: TGCAGTGCTAGGTTCTATACACATTACAATGAGCAGTTCTTC. The chain couples TRBV20-1 to TRBJ2-1, with D hard to call. The V and J ends lost 3 bases and 4 bases respectively, with 13 bases between them. Germline-derived CDR1 and CDR2 are DFQATT and SNEGSKA (reference sequence). This CDR3 contains 14 residues.

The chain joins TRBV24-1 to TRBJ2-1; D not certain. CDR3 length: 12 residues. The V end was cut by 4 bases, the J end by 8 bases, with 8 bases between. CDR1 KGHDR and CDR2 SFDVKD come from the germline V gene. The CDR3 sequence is CATSDRNYEQFF. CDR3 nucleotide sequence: TGTGCCACCAGTGACCGAAATTATGAGCAGTTCTTC.

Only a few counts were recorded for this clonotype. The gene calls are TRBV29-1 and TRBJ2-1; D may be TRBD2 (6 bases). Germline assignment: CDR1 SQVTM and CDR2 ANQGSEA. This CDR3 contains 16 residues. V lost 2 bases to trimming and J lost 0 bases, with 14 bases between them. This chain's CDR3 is CSVERWGTASYNEQFF. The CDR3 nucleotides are TGCAGCGTTGAAAGATGGGGGACTGCCTCCTACAATGAGCAGTTCTTC.

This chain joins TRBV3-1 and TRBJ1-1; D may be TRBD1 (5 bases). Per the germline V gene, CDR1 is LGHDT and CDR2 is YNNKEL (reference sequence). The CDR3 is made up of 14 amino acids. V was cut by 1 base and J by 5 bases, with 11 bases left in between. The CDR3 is CASSQGGGATEAFF. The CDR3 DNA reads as TGTGCCAGCAGCCAAGGGGGGGGAGCAACTGAAGCTTTCTTT.

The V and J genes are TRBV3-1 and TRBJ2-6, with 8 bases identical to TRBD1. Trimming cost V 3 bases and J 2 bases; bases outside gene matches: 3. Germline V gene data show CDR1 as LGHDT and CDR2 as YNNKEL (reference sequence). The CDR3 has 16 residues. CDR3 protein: CASSQSGGTGANVLTF. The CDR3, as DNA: TGTGCCAGCAGCCAGTCAGGGGGCACTGGGGCCAACGTCCTGACTTTC.

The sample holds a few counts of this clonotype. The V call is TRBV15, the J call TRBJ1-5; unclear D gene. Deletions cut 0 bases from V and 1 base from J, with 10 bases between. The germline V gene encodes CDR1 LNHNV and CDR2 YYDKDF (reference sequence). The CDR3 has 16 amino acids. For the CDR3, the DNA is TGTGCCACCAGCAGAGATGTCGGGAAGAGCAATCAGCCCCAGCATTTT. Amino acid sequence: CATSRDVGKSNQPQHF. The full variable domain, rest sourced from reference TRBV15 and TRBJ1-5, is DAMVIQNPRYQVTQFGKPVTLSCSQTLNHNVMYWYQQKSSQAPKLLFHYYDKDFNNEADTPDNFQSRRPNTSFCFLDIRSPGLGDTAMYLCATSRDVGKSNQPQHFGDGTRLSIL.

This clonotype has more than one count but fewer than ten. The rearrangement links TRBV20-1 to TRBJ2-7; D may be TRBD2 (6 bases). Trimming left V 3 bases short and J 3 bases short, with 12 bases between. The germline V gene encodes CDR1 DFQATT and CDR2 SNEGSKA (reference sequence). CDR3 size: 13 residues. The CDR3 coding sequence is TGCAGTGCTAGCCGGGACTCTAACTACGAGCAGTACTTC. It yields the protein CSASRDSNYEQYF.

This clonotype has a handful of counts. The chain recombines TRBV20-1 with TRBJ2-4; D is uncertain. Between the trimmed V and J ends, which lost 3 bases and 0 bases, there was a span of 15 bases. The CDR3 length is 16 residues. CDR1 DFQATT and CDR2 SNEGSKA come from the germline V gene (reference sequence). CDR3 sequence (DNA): TGCAGTGCTAGGCCCGCAAATTCTTTAGCCAAAAACATTCAGTACTTC. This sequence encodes CSARPANSLAKNIQYF.

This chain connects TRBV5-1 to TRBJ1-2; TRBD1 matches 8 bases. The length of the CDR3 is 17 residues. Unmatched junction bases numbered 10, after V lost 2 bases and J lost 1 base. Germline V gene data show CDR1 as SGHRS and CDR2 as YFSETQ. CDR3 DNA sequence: TGCGCCAGCAGCTTTGGCGGGACAGGAGGAATTAACTATGGCTACACCTTC. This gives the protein CASSFGGTGGINYGYTF.